This T cell receptor (beta chain) was observed in a study of T cell responses to AZD1222 COVID-19 vaccine. Study-level findings and limits: Sampling captured repertoires only after the peak T cell response. In a largely white British group with more females than males, clonal diversity was possibly underestimated. Spike-wide vaccine-associated CD4 TCRs dominated at 160-218 and 743-854.

Generated by immunoSEQ multiplex PCR, the TCRdb table keeps only in-frame clones and is missing some. The sample has 160,000 or so clones; over 70% are singletons. Details on this clone: Its antigen is still unknown.

Germline V gene sequence: CDR1 SQVTM, CDR2 ANQGSEA. Losses at the gene ends were 3 bases for V and 5 bases for J; bases not matched to a gene: 8. The CDR3 is 14 residues long. Second doses were pooled across both intervals (about 4 or about 12 weeks). Here the sequenced sample was peripheral blood, taken 28 days after the second AZD1222 dose. The rearrangement uses TRBV29-1 and TRBJ2-5; 8 bases agree with TRBD1. This receptor was identified in an adult who received the AZD1222 COVID-19 vaccine. CDR3: CSVEAGGKGETQYF. For the CDR3, the DNA is TGCAGCGTTGAGGCAGGGGGCAAAGGGGAGACCCAGTACTTC.